This TCR beta chain was retrieved from a study of blood T cells in healthy people across ages. Combining a sample-barcoded 5' primer with a J-beta primer mix, a second PCR ran for about 7 to 11 cycles. TCRdb fed the 5' RACE reads into MiXCR, producing one record per CDR3 protein. Of about 930,000 distinct CDR3 sequences listed, under 35% were seen once; the top ten hold roughly 10%. A minimum of 6.5 million PBMCs was isolated per sample. In germline, CDR1 is SGHTA, CDR2 FQGNSA. The V and J ends lost 7 bases and 8 bases respectively, with 18 bases between them. The CDR3 sequence is 14 residues long. This sample was also put to use in a study of T cells of mothers and their children.

This chain connects TRBV7-2 to TRBJ2-1; tentative D call: TRBD2 (7 bases). The TCR was taken from a woman aged 40 to 50 in good health. Sequencing was performed on blood. CDR3 DNA: TGTGCCAGCACCGAAGGGGGGGCCTCTTATGAGCAGTTCTTC. This sequence encodes CASTEGGASYEQFF.